This TCR beta chain was sequenced for a study of T cells after yellow fever vaccination. TCRdb reprocessed the 5' RACE reads with MiXCR, giving one entry per CDR3 protein. The sample gives under 600,000 distinct CDR3 sequences, roughly 14% of which show up once; about 14% is in the top ten. This clonotype originated in a man in his thirties or forties who received the YFV17D yellow fever vaccine. The specimen was PBMCs, collected on the day of the yellow fever booster vaccination.

CDR3 in amino acids: CASSFPSGTDTQYF. The DNA for the CDR3 is TGTGCCAGCAGCTTCCCTAGCGGGACAGATACGCAGTATTTT. The chain has TRBV5-4 and TRBJ2-3; 8 bases line up with TRBD2. J lost 3 bases, V lost 2 bases, and 2 bases had no gene match. The CDR3 runs to 14 residues. Germline V gives CDR1 SGHNT, CDR2 YYREEE (reference sequence).